This TCR beta chain was profiled in a study of persistence of HIV-infected CD4 T cells. Regarding the study as a whole: TCR oligoclonality correlated with proviral oligoclonality in the same sorted populations. Degenerate expanded CDR3beta sequences were enriched among CMV- and Gag-responding cells.

Lysates of CMV-infected fibroblasts at around 9.1 ug/mL stimulated these cells. Sorting of responding CD4+ T cells relied on upregulated CD40 ligand together with CD69. The CDR3 runs to 15 residues. Looked up from germline, CDR1 is LGHNA and CDR2 is YNFKEQ. Trimming removed 0 bases from V and 1 base from J, with 9 bases in between. With respect to this clone: Its antigen is unidentified.

The libraries were made with immunoSEQ version 4 in survey mode. The method was immunoSEQ multiplex PCR; TCRdb's version includes in-frame clones alone and lacks a portion of them. Of more than 15,000 clones in the sample, around three quarters are singletons; the top ten hold roughly 6.4%. The V gene is TRBV4-2, the J gene TRBJ1-1; D ambiguous. The clonotype originates from an adult man with HIV who was CMV-seropositive. The sequences come from CD4+ T cells sorted from PBMCs after approximately 20-hour stimulation, collected from a patient who received antiretroviral therapy. CDR3 loop: CASSQDEGSNTEAFF. As DNA, the CDR3 is TGTGCCAGCAGCCAAGATGAGGGCTCGAACACTGAAGCTTTCTTT.